This TCR beta chain comes out of a study of blood T cell repertoires in COVID-19. This clone was seen just once. The sample carries other DNA sequences with the same CDR3. The data were produced by immunoSEQ multiplex PCR, yet TCRdb's version contains in-frame clones alone and is incomplete. The sample contains around 160,000 clones, 80% of which appear only once. Trimming cost V 5 bases and J 5 bases, with 6 bases left between them. The V gene's germline CDR1 is MNHEY and CDR2 SVGAGI. The CDR3 runs to 11 residues. This TCR came from a man aged 60 to 75 with active or convalescent COVID-19. The sample comprised peripheral blood. The rearrangement links TRBV6-5 to TRBJ2-5, with D possibly matching TRBD1 (6 bases). This CDR3 reads CASSRGETQYF. The CDR3 nucleotides read TGTGCCAGCAGTAGGGGGGAGACCCAGTACTTC.